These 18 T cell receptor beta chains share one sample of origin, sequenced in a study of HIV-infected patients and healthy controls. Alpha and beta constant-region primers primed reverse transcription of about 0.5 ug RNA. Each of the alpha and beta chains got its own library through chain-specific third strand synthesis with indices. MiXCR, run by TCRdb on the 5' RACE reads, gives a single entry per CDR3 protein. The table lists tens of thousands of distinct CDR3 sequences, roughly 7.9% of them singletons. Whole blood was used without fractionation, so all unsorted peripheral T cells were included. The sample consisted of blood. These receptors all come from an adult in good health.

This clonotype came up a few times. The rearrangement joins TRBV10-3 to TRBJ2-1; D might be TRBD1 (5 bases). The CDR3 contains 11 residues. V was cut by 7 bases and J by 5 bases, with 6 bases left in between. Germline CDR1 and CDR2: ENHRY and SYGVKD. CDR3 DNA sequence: TGTGCCATCATGACAGACAATGAGCAGTTCTTC. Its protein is CAIMTDNEQFF.

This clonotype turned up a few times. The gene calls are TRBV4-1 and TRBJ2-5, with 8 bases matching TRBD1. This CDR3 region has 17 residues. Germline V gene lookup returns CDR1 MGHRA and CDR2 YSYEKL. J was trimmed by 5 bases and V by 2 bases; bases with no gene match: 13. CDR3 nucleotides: TGCGCCAGCAGCCAATGGACAGGGACTCTCGGTTGGGAGACCCAGTACTTC. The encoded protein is CASSQWTGTLGWETQYF.

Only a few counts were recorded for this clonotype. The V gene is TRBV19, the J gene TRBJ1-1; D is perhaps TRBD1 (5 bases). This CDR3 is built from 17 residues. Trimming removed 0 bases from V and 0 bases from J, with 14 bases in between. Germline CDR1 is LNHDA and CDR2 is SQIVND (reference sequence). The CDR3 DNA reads TGTGCCAGTAGTATAGATGAACAAACAGGAATGAACACTGAAGCTTTCTTT. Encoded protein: CASSIDEQTGMNTEAFF.

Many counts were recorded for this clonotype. CDR3: CASSGVVGTDTQYF. In DNA form, the CDR3 reads TGCGCCAGCAGCGGGGTAGTTGGCACAGATACGCAGTATTTT. This rearrangement joins TRBV5-1 to TRBJ2-3; no clear D. V was shortened by 4 bases and J by 1 base, with 10 bases between the two germline ends. Germline V gives CDR1 SGHRS, CDR2 YFSETQ. The CDR3 contains 14 residues. Full variable domain (outside the CDR3, taken from reference TRBV5-1 and TRBJ2-3): KAGVTQTPRYLIKTRGQQVTLSCSPISGHRSVSWYQQTPGQGLQFLFEYFSETQRNKGNFPGRFSGRQFSNSRSEMNVSTLELGDSALYLCASSGVVGTDTQYFGPGTRLTVL.

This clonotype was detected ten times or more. DNA for the CDR3: TGTGCCAGCAGCTTTACCGGGACTAGCCACTTGGATACGCAGTATTTT. Translating it yields CASSFTGTSHLDTQYF. The chain has TRBV7-3 and TRBJ2-3; TRBD2 matches at 9 bases. The CDR3 covers 16 residues. Per germline, CDR1 SGHTA and CDR2 FQGTGA. Trimming removed 3 bases from V and 6 bases from J; junction bases left unmatched: 10.

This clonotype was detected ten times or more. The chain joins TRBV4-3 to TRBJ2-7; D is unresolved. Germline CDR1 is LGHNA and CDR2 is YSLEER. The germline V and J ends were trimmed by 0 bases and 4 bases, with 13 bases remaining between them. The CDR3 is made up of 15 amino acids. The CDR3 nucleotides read TGCGCCAGCAGCCAAGATTTGGGGTCGGAGTACGAGCAGTACTTC. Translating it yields CASSQDLGSEYEQYF.

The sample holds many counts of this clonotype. CDR3 in DNA: TGCAGTGCTACTAGTCCGAACACCGGGGAGCTGTTTTTT. Its protein is CSATSPNTGELFF. The V call is TRBV20-1, the J call TRBJ2-2; D unresolved. There are 13 residues in the CDR3. Germline CDR1 and CDR2: DFQATT and SNEGSKA (reference sequence). V was cut by 4 bases and J by 0 bases, with 6 bases left in between.

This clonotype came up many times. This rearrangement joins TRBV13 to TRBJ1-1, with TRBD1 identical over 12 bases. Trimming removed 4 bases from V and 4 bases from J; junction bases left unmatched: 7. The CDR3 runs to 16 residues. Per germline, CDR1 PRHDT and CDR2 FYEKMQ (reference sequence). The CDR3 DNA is TGTGCCAGCAGCTCCGCCGGGACAGGGGGCAGCACTGAAGCTTTCTTT. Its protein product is CASSSAGTGGSTEAFF.

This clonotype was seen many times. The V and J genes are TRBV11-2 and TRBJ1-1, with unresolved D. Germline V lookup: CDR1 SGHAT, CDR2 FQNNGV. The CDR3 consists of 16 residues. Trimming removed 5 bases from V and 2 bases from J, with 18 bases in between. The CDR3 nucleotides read TGTGCCAGCAGCCTCCGGCTCTTCTTGGGCAACACTGAAGCTTTCTTT. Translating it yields CASSLRLFLGNTEAFF.

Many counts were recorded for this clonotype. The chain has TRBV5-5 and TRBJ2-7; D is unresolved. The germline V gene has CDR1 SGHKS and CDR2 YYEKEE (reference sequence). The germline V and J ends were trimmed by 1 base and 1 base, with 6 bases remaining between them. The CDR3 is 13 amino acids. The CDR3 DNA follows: TGTGCCAGCAGCTTGTTAGATTCCTACGAGCAGTACTTC. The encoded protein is CASSLLDSYEQYF.

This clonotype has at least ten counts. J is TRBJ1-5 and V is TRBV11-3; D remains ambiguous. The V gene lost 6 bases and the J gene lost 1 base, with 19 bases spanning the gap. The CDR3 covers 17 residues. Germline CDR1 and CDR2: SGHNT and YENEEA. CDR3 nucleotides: TGTGCCAGCAGTCCCCATGTGGCGGTCCTGAGCAATCAGCCCCAGCATTTT. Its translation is CASSPHVAVLSNQPQHF.

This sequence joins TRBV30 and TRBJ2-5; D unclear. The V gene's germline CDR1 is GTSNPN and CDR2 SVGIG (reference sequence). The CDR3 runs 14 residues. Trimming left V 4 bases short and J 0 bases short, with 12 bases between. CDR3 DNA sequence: TGTGCCTGGACCCCCGACCGATACCAAGAGACCCAGTACTTC. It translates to CAWTPDRYQETQYF.

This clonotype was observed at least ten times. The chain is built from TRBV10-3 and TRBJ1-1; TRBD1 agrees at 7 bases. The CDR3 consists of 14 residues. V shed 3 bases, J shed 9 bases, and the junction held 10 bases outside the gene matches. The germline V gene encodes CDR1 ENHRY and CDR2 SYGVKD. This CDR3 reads CAISDGQATLQAFF. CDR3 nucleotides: TGTGCCATCAGTGATGGACAGGCAACACTTCAAGCTTTCTTT.

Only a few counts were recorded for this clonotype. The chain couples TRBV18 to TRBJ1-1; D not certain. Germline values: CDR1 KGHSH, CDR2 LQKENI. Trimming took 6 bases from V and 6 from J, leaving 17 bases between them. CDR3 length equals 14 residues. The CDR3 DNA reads TGTGCCAGCTCGCCAAAGGTACAACACCCTGAAGCTTTCTTT. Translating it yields CASSPKVQHPEAFF.

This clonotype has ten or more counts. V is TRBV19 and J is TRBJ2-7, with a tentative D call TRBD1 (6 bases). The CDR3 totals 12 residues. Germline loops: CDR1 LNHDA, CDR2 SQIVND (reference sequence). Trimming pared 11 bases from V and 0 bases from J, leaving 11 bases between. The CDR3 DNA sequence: TGTGCCCCTAAGGGGGACTCCTACGAGCAGTACTTC. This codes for CAPKGDSYEQYF.

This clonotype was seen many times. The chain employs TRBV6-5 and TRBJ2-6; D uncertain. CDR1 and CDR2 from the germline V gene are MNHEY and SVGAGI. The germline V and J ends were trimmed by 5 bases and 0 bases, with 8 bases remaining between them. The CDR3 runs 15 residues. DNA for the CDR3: TGTGCCAGCAGTGCCGGGTCCTCTGGGGCCAACGTCCTGACTTTC. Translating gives CASSAGSSGANVLTF.

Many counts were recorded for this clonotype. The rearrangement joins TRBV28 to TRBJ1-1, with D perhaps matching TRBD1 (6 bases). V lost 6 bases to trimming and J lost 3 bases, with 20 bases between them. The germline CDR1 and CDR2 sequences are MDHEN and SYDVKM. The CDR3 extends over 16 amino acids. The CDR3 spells CASSGVVRGGYTEAFF. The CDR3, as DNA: TGTGCCAGCAGCGGCGTGGTCAGGGGCGGGTACACTGAAGCTTTCTTT.

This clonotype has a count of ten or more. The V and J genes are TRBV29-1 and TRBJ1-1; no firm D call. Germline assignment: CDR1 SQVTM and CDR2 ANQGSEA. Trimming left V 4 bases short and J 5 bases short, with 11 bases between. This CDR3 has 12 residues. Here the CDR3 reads CSVVVERTEAFF. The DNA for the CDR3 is TGCAGCGTTGTGGTGGAGCGGACTGAAGCTTTCTTT.